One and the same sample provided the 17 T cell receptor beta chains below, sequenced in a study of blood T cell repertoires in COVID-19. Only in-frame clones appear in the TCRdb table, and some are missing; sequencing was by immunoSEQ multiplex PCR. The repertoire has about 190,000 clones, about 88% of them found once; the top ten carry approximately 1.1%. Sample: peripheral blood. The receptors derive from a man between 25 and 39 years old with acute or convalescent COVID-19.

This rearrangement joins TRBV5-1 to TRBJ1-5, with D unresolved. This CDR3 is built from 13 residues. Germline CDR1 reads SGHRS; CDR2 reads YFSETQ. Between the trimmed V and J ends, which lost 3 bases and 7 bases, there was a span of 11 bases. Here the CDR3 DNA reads TGCGCCAGCAGCTCGGACTTAGACCAGCCCCAGCATTTT. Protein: CASSSDLDQPQHF.

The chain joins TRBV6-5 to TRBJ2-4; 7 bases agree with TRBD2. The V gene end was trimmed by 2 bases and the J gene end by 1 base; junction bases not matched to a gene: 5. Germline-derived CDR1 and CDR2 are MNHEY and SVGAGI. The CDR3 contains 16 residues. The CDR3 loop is CASSYQRDGAKNIQYF. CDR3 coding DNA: TGTGCCAGCAGTTACCAGCGGGATGGGGCCAAAAACATTCAGTACTTC.

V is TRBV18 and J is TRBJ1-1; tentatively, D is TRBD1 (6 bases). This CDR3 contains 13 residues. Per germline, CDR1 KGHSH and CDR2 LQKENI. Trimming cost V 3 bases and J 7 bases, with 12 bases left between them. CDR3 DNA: TGTGCCAGCTCACCCCTGGACAGCGGTGAAGCTTTCTTT. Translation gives CASSPLDSGEAFF.

The CDR3 region is CASSPPRAVLYEQYF. The CDR3 DNA sequence: TGTGCCAGCTCACCACCGAGAGCGGTACTTTACGAGCAGTACTTC. This chain links TRBV18 with TRBJ2-7, with D maybe TRBD2 (5 bases). The CDR3 is 15 amino acids. Per germline, CDR1 KGHSH and CDR2 LQKENI. V was clipped by 0 bases and J by 4 bases, with 13 bases between them.

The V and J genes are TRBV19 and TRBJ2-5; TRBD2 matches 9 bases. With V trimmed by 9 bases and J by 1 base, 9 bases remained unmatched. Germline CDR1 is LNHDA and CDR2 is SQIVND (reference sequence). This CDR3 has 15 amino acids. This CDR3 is CASRSGRLSQETQYF. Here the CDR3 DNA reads TGTGCCAGCCGAAGCGGGAGGCTTAGCCAAGAGACCCAGTACTTC.

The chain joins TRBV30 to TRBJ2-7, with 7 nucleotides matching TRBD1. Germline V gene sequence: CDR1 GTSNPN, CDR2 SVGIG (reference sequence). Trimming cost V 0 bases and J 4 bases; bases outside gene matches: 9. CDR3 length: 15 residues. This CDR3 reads CAWSVGTANGYEQYF. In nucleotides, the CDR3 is TGTGCCTGGAGTGTAGGGACAGCCAATGGTTACGAGCAGTACTTC.

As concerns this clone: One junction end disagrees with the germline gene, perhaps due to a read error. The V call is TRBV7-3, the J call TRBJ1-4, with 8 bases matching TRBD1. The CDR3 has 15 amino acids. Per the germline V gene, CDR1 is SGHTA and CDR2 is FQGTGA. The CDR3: CASSLTGGANEKLFF. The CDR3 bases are TGTGCCAGCAGCCTAACAGGGGGAGCTAATGAAAAACTGTTTTTT.

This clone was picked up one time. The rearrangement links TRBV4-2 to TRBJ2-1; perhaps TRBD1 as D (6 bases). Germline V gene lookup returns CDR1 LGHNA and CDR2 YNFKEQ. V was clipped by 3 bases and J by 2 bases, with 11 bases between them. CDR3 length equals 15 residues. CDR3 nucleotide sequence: TGTGCCAGCAGCCAGGGATCAGGGGCCTACAATGAGCAGTTCTTC. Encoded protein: CASSQGSGAYNEQFF.

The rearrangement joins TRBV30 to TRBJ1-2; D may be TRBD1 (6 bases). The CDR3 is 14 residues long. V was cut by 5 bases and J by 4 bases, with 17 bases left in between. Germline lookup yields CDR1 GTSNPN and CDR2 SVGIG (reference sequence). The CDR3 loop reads CAWVNRDGFYGYTF. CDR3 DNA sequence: TGTGCCTGGGTCAACAGGGACGGGTTCTATGGCTACACCTTC.

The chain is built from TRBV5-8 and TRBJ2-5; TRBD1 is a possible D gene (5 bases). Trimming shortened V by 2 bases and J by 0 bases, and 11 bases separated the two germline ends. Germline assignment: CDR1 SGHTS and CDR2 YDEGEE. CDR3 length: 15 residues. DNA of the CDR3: TGTGCCAGCAGCTTAACAGGCACAAACCAAGAGACCCAGTACTTC. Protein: CASSLTGTNQETQYF.

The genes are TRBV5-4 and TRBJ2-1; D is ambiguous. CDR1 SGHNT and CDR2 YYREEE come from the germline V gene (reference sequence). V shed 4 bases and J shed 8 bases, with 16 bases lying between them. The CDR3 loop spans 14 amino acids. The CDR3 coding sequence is TGTGCCAGCAGCCTGGCTGTGGTAGCCCATGAGCAGTTCTTC. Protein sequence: CASSLAVVAHEQFF.

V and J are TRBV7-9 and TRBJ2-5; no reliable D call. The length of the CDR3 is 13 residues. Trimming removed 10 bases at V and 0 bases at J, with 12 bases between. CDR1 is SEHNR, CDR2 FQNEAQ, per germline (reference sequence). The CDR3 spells CATPAGNQETQYF. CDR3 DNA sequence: TGTGCCACCCCAGCAGGCAACCAAGAGACCCAGTACTTC.

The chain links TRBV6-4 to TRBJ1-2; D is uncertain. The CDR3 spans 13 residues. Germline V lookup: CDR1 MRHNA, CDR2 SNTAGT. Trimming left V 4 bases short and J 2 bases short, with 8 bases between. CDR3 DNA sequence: TGTGCCAGCAGTGTTGAGCTCAACTATGGCTACACCTTC. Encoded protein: CASSVELNYGYTF.

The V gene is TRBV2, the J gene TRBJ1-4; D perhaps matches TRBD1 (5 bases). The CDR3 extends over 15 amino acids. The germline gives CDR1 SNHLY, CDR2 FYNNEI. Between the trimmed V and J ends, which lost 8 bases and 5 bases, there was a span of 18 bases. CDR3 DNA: TGTGCCAGCTCCCTCCTTAGGGGTCTAAATGAAAAACTGTTTTTT. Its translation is CASSLLRGLNEKLFF.

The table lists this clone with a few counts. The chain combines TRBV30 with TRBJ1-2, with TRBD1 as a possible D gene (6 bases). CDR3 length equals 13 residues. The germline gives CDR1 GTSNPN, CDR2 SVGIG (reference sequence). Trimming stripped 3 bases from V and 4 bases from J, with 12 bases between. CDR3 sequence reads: CAWRLQGSYGYTF. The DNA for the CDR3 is TGTGCCTGGAGGTTACAGGGCAGCTATGGCTACACCTTC.

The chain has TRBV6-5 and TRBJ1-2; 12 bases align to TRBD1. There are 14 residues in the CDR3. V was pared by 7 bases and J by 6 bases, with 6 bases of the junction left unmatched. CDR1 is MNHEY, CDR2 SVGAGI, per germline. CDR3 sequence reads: CASKLGQGAHGYTF. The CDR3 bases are TGTGCCAGCAAATTGGGACAGGGGGCCCATGGCTACACCTTC.

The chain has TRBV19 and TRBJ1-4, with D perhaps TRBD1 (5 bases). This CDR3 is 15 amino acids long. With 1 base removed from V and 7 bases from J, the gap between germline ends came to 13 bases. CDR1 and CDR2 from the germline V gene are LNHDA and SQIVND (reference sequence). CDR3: CASSIGANRPEKLFF. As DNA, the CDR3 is TGTGCCAGTAGTATAGGAGCGAACAGGCCTGAAAAACTGTTTTTT. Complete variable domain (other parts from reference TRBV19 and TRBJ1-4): DGGITQSPKYLFRKEGQNVTLSCEQNLNHDAMYWYRQDPGQGLRLIYYSQIVNDFQKGDIAEGYSVSREKKESFPLTVTSAQKNPTAFYLCASSIGANRPEKLFFGSGTQLSVL.